This entry concerns a single T cell receptor (beta chain). Germline trimming cut 3 bases from V and 7 bases from J; bases unmatched to any gene: 6. Germline CDR1 and CDR2: SGHAT and FQNNGV. The CDR3 is 14 residues long. These data are taken from a study of blood T cell repertoires in COVID-19. In the original workflow: Researchers report that nucleated cell counts were estimated from reference gene primer amplification. The assay was immunoSEQ multiplex PCR, and TCRdb's table has in-frame clones only and misses some. V, J and clone size are those of that table, while D and trimming were read from the DNA. The sample has under 200,000 clones, 80% seen once.

The chain links TRBV11-2 to TRBJ1-2, with 9 bases lining up with TRBD1. This TCR derives from a man between 65 and 79 years old with active or convalescent COVID-19. What was sequenced was peripheral blood. CDR3 loop: CASSFQQGAGGYTF. The CDR3 DNA is TGTGCCAGCAGCTTTCAACAGGGGGCTGGTGGCTACACCTTC.